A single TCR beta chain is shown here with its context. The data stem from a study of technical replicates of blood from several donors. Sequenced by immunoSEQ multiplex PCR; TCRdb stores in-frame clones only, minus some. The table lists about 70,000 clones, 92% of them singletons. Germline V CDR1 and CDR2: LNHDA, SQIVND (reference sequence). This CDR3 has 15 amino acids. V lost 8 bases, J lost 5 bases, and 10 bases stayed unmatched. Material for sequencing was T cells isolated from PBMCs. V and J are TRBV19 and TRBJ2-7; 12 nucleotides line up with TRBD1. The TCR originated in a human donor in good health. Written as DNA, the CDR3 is TGTGCCAGTCAAAACCGGGACAGGGGGCTCCACGAGCAGTACTTC. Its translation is CASQNRDRGLHEQYF.